This TCR beta chain was observed in a study of technical replicates of blood from a handful of donors (dated by TCRdb to the late 2010s). Library generation was performed with the immunoSEQ multiplex PCR assay. Drawn from immuneACCESS, this table holds only the in-frame rearrangements with V and J called that TCRdb kept. Clones are partly lost; checked studies trace under half to an unresolved V gene and leave the rest unexplained. The sample table contains roughly 85,000 clones; only one count was recorded for approximately 93% of them. 0.2% to 0.3% of the sample is held by the ten biggest clonotypes. The table lists this clone with a count of one. What antigen it recognizes has not been identified. It has no much larger one-base neighbor in the sample; base qualities were not kept. The sequencing input was T cells isolated from PBMCs. The TCR was taken from a human donor in good health.

The DNA is as follows: TGTGCCAGCAGCAAAGGGGGAGGGACTGCTGAAGCTTTCTTT. The encoded protein is CASSKGGGTAEAFF. The chain is assembled from TRBV21-1 and TRBJ1-1. TRBV21-1 is noted as a pseudogene. The CDR3 numbers 14 residues from cysteine through phenylalanine. Only the CDR3 region is kept as DNA, spanning 42 bases read in frame from base 1.